These T cell receptor beta chains were read from a single sample in a study of vaccination and CD4 T cells after COVID-19. Their antigens are not known. TCRdb reanalysed the PCR reads using MiXCR and keeps one entry per CDR3 protein. The sample lists around 15,000 distinct CDR3 sequences; roughly half were seen once. Specimen: CD4+ T cells from blood, cultured in vitro, collected about 7 months after SARS-CoV-2 vaccination. These receptors originate from a human donor who had recovered from COVID-19. Both conserved end residues are part of each CDR3. Fields, in order: clone size, J gene, V gene, D gene, CDR3 DNA, CDR3 protein. A D gene is named only where the DNA matches it firmly. Clone size is stated in some rows and not others, as once, few, many or a class when expanded.

clone size: -; J gene: TRBJ2-7; V gene: TRBV27; D gene: TRBD2; CDR3 DNA: TGTGCCAGCAGTCCCTCTAGCGGGAGGGCCGAGCAGTACTTC; CDR3 protein: CASSPSSGRAEQYF
clone size: -; J gene: TRBJ2-2; V gene: TRBV20-1; D gene: TRBD1; CDR3 DNA: TGCAGTGCTAGGGACAGGGTAACCGGGGAGCTGTTTTTT; CDR3 protein: CSARDRVTGELFF
clone size: -; J gene: TRBJ2-5; V gene: TRBV29-1; D gene: TRBD1; CDR3 DNA: TGCAGCGTTCTTATGACAGGGGGCGAAGAGACCCAGTACTTC; CDR3 protein: CSVLMTGGEETQYF
clone size: -; J gene: TRBJ2-7; V gene: TRBV21-1; D gene: -; CDR3 DNA: TGTGCCGCAGGGAGGGACTTCCCCTACGAGCAGTACTTC; CDR3 protein: CAAGRDFPYEQYF
clone size: -; J gene: TRBJ1-2; V gene: TRBV6-5; D gene: -; CDR3 DNA: TGTGCCAGCAGTTACGGGCACACCCTAGGCTATGGCTACACCTTC; CDR3 protein: CASSYGHTLGYGYTF
clone size: few; J gene: TRBJ1-2; V gene: TRBV20-1; D gene: TRBD1; CDR3 DNA: TGCAGTGCTAGGGCCCAGGGGGCGCATGGCTACACCTTC; CDR3 protein: CSARAQGAHGYTF
clone size: few; J gene: TRBJ1-2; V gene: TRBV6-1; D gene: -; CDR3 DNA: TGTGCCAGCAGTATGGATCCGAACTATGGCTACACCTTC; CDR3 protein: CASSMDPNYGYTF
clone size: once; J gene: TRBJ2-1; V gene: TRBV7-9; D gene: -; CDR3 DNA: TGTGCCTCCACCCCGCTAGCGCGCAATGAGCAGTTCTTC; CDR3 protein: CASTPLARNEQFF
clone size: -; J gene: TRBJ2-2; V gene: TRBV7-9; D gene: TRBD2; CDR3 DNA: TGTGCCAGCAGCTCAGGACTAGGCCGAGCCGGGGAGCTGTTTTTT; CDR3 protein: CASSSGLGRAGELFF
clone size: -; J gene: TRBJ2-3; V gene: TRBV29-1; D gene: -; CDR3 DNA: TGCAGCGTGAGACCCGGGACCCCCACAGATACGCAGTATTTT; CDR3 protein: CSVRPGTPTDTQYF
clone size: -; J gene: TRBJ1-6; V gene: TRBV6-1; D gene: -; CDR3 DNA: TGTGCCAGCAGTGAAGTTGGGAATGACTCACCCCTCCACTTT; CDR3 protein: CASSEVGNDSPLHF
clone size: few; J gene: TRBJ2-1; V gene: TRBV7-2; D gene: -; CDR3 DNA: TGTGCCAGCAGCTTACCCTCCATGGCGTTTGAGCAGTTCTTC; CDR3 protein: CASSLPSMAFEQFF
clone size: few; J gene: TRBJ2-1; V gene: TRBV20-1; D gene: TRBD2; CDR3 DNA: TGCAGGGGGGATAGCGGGAGTCCCCCCTACAATGAGCAGTTCTTC; CDR3 protein: CRGDSGSPPYNEQFF
clone size: -; J gene: TRBJ2-3; V gene: TRBV24-1; D gene: -; CDR3 DNA: TGTGCCACCAGTGGGGGAAGACTGGCTAGCACAGATACGCAGTATTTT; CDR3 protein: CATSGGRLASTDTQYF
clone size: -; J gene: TRBJ1-2; V gene: TRBV6-2/TRBV6-3; D gene: -; CDR3 DNA: TGTGCCAGCAGTTATGTGACGCGATCGGATGGCTACACCTTC; CDR3 protein: CASSYVTRSDGYTF
clone size: -; J gene: TRBJ2-5; V gene: TRBV6-1; D gene: -; CDR3 DNA: TGTGCCAGCAGTGACGCGCAGGGAGCCCAAGAGACCCAGTACTTC; CDR3 protein: CASSDAQGAQETQYF
clone size: few; J gene: TRBJ1-2; V gene: TRBV7-2; D gene: -; CDR3 DNA: TGTGCCAGCAGCTTAGAACAGGGCCTTGGGTATGGCTACACCTTC; CDR3 protein: CASSLEQGLGYGYTF
clone size: -; J gene: TRBJ1-2; V gene: TRBV4-3; D gene: -; CDR3 DNA: TGCGCCAGCAGCCAAGCGGTTAACTATGGCTACACCTTC; CDR3 protein: CASSQAVNYGYTF
clone size: few; J gene: TRBJ1-1; V gene: TRBV20-1; D gene: TRBD1; CDR3 DNA: TGCAGTGCTAGGGGACAGGCGAACACTGAAGCTTTCTTT; CDR3 protein: CSARGQANTEAFF
clone size: -; J gene: TRBJ1-1; V gene: TRBV7-2; D gene: -; CDR3 DNA: TGTGCCAGCAGCTTAAGGCCAGGGAAAAACACTGAAGCTTTCTTT; CDR3 protein: CASSLRPGKNTEAFF
clone size: -; J gene: TRBJ2-5; V gene: TRBV7-7; D gene: -; CDR3 DNA: TGTGCTAGCAGCCCCCTTGAAAGGGCTCAAGAGACCCAGTACTTC; CDR3 protein: CASSPLERAQETQYF
clone size: few; J gene: TRBJ2-1; V gene: TRBV20-1; D gene: -; CDR3 DNA: TGCAGTGCTAGAGGGTCAGGGGCGTACAATGAGCAGTTCTTC; CDR3 protein: CSARGSGAYNEQFF
clone size: -; J gene: TRBJ1-2; V gene: TRBV19; D gene: TRBD1; CDR3 DNA: TGTGCCAGTAGGACACAGGGGAGAGGTTTTGGCTACACCTTC; CDR3 protein: CASRTQGRGFGYTF
clone size: -; J gene: TRBJ1-2; V gene: TRBV27; D gene: -; CDR3 DNA: TGTGCCAGCAGTTTTGCAGGGATTAACTATGGCTACACCTTC; CDR3 protein: CASSFAGINYGYTF
clone size: -; J gene: TRBJ1-1; V gene: TRBV6-5; D gene: TRBD1; CDR3 DNA: TGTGCCAGCAGTTCTGGGACAGGGAGTGGAGCTTTCTTT; CDR3 protein: CASSSGTGSGAFF
clone size: -; J gene: TRBJ1-1; V gene: TRBV7-2; D gene: -; CDR3 DNA: TGTGCCAGCAGAGTTGGGCCCGGCACTGAAGCTTTCTTT; CDR3 protein: CASRVGPGTEAFF
clone size: -; J gene: TRBJ2-1; V gene: TRBV7-2; D gene: TRBD2; CDR3 DNA: TGTGCCAGCAGCTTAGGGGGACTAGCGGATTCTGAGCAGTTCTTC; CDR3 protein: CASSLGGLADSEQFF
clone size: -; J gene: TRBJ2-3; V gene: TRBV20-1; D gene: -; CDR3 DNA: TGCAGTGCTAGTCGGGGTATGCTAACAGATACGCAGTATTTT; CDR3 protein: CSASRGMLTDTQYF
clone size: -; J gene: TRBJ2-1; V gene: TRBV15; D gene: TRBD2; CDR3 DNA: TGTGCCACCAGCAGAGATACTAGCGGGACTGTAGATGAGCAGTTCTTC; CDR3 protein: CATSRDTSGTVDEQFF
clone size: few; J gene: TRBJ1-2; V gene: TRBV6-1; D gene: -; CDR3 DNA: TGTGCCAGCTCAAACCCTATGGAAGGCTACACCTTC; CDR3 protein: CASSNPMEGYTF
clone size: -; J gene: TRBJ2-7; V gene: TRBV30; D gene: TRBD1; CDR3 DNA: TGTGCCTGGGGCTTCCGGGACAGGGCTCACGAGCAGTACTTC; CDR3 protein: CAWGFRDRAHEQYF
clone size: -; J gene: TRBJ1-1; V gene: TRBV27; D gene: -; CDR3 DNA: TGTGCCAGCAGTTTCCGACTAGGTATACCTTCGAACACTGAAGCTTTCTTT; CDR3 protein: CASSFRLGIPSNTEAFF
clone size: -; J gene: TRBJ1-2; V gene: TRBV5-1; D gene: TRBD1; CDR3 DNA: TGCGCCAGCAGCTTGGAATGGGGACAGACAGATGGCTACACCTTC; CDR3 protein: CASSLEWGQTDGYTF
clone size: few; J gene: TRBJ2-1; V gene: TRBV20-1; D gene: TRBD2; CDR3 DNA: TGCAGTGCGCGACTAGCGGGAGACCATGAGCAGTTCTTC; CDR3 protein: CSARLAGDHEQFF
clone size: -; J gene: TRBJ2-7; V gene: TRBV5-1; D gene: -; CDR3 DNA: TGCGCCAGCAGGCGGGACTCCTACGAGCAGTACTTC; CDR3 protein: CASRRDSYEQYF
clone size: -; J gene: TRBJ1-5; V gene: TRBV2; D gene: -; CDR3 DNA: TGTGCCAGCAGTGAATGGGGGGCGGGCTCTCAGCCCCAGCATTTT; CDR3 protein: CASSEWGAGSQPQHF
clone size: -; J gene: TRBJ1-1; V gene: TRBV10-3; D gene: -; CDR3 DNA: TGTGCCATCAGTGACTTACTTGGGCGGGGGACTGAAGCTTTCTTT; CDR3 protein: CAISDLLGRGTEAFF
clone size: -; J gene: TRBJ2-5; V gene: TRBV4-1; D gene: TRBD1; CDR3 DNA: TGCGCCAGCAGCCTGGTTGGGACAGGTGAAGAGACCCAGTACTTC; CDR3 protein: CASSLVGTGEETQYF
clone size: few; J gene: TRBJ2-7; V gene: TRBV29-1; D gene: TRBD1; CDR3 DNA: TGCAGCGTTGGGGACAGCAAGACCTACGAGCAGTACTTC; CDR3 protein: CSVGDSKTYEQYF
clone size: -; J gene: TRBJ1-1; V gene: TRBV5-6; D gene: -; CDR3 DNA: TGTGCCAGCAGCTTGGTACCCCAAGGGAGCACTGAAGCTTTCTTT; CDR3 protein: CASSLVPQGSTEAFF
clone size: few; J gene: TRBJ2-7; V gene: TRBV5-4; D gene: -; CDR3 DNA: TGTGCCAGCAGCTTGGTCCCAGACAGGCAGTACTTC; CDR3 protein: CASSLVPDRQYF
clone size: few; J gene: TRBJ2-5; V gene: TRBV7-9; D gene: TRBD2; CDR3 DNA: TGTGCCAGCAGCCTAAGCGGGGTGGAGACCCAGTACTTC; CDR3 protein: CASSLSGVETQYF
clone size: -; J gene: TRBJ1-5; V gene: TRBV7-2; D gene: -; CDR3 DNA: TGTGCCAGCAGCCCAGGGCACAGCAATCAGCCCCAGCATTTT; CDR3 protein: CASSPGHSNQPQHF
clone size: few; J gene: TRBJ1-5; V gene: TRBV19; D gene: -; CDR3 DNA: TGTGCCAGTAGTATGAGGCCCAGCCCTCTGAGCAATCAGCCCCAGCATTTT; CDR3 protein: CASSMRPSPLSNQPQHF
clone size: -; J gene: TRBJ2-7; V gene: TRBV7-2; D gene: -; CDR3 DNA: TGTGCCAGCAGCAAGCGTCTAGACAGCAGACAATCCTACGAGCAGTACTTC; CDR3 protein: CASSKRLDSRQSYEQYF
clone size: few; J gene: TRBJ2-5; V gene: TRBV4-1; D gene: TRBD2; CDR3 DNA: TGCGCCAGCAGCCACTTCGGGGGGGCTGGGGAGACCCAGTACTTC; CDR3 protein: CASSHFGGAGETQYF
clone size: -; J gene: TRBJ1-2; V gene: TRBV7-9; D gene: TRBD1; CDR3 DNA: TGTGCCAGCAGCCCCGGACAGGGACTATTCGCTGGCTACACCTTC; CDR3 protein: CASSPGQGLFAGYTF
clone size: few; J gene: TRBJ2-3; V gene: TRBV7-9; D gene: -; CDR3 DNA: TGTGCCAGCAGCTTCCGAGACGCAGATACGCAGTATTTT; CDR3 protein: CASSFRDADTQYF